This T cell receptor beta chain comes out of a study of blood T cell repertoires in COVID-19. Turning to the study itself: Samples taken during acute and convalescent COVID-19 were collected in the United States, Italy and Spain. PBMCs, B-cell-depleted T cells, or T cells were the source of the cDNA or gDNA that made up the material.

The germline gives CDR1 LNHDA, CDR2 SQIVND (reference sequence). Trimming left V 5 bases short and J 1 base short, with 17 bases between. The CDR3 length is 16 residues. Source study methods: Estimation of nucleated cell counts relied on the amplification of reference gene primers. Sequencing was performed with immunoSEQ multiplex PCR; in TCRdb, only in-frame clones are kept and a portion is missing. Clone size and V and J calls were adopted from that table, with D and trimming inferred from the DNA. Counted here are nearly 95,000 clones, about 90% occurring once; the ten biggest clones make up approximately 1.6%.

V and J are TRBV19 and TRBJ1-1, with D tentatively TRBD1 (6 bases). The sample was peripheral blood. This TCR was sampled from a human donor with active COVID-19. The donor label of this sample is uncertain. The CDR3 DNA is TGTGCCAGTAGTCCCCGGGACACCCAAGGGAACACTGAAGCTTTCTTT. This encodes CASSPRDTQGNTEAFF.